One and the same sample provided the 31 T cell receptor beta chains below, sequenced in a study of early T cells in non-severe SARS-CoV-2 infection. TCRdb used MiXCR to reprocess the 5' RACE reads, holding one entry per CDR3 protein. The sample consists of about 80,000 distinct CDR3 sequences, less than 15% of them appearing once. The sequencing here drew on whole blood, taken at baseline. Receptor source: an adult who was a healthcare worker with PCR-confirmed SARS-CoV-2 infection or an uninfected control (not recorded which). The donor label of this sample is uncertain.

This clonotype was detected many times. V usage is TRBV6-6 and J usage is TRBJ2-7, with 11 bases aligning to TRBD2. The CDR3 sequence is 15 residues long. V dropped 4 bases and J dropped 6; count of bases not matched to a gene: 8. CDR1 is MNHNY, CDR2 SVGAGI, per germline (reference sequence). The chain's CDR3 is CASSFPTSGTAEQYF. CDR3 sequence (DNA): TGTGCCAGCAGTTTCCCGACTAGCGGGACCGCCGAGCAGTACTTC.

The chain couples TRBV7-2 to TRBJ1-6, with D tentatively TRBD1 (6 bases). The CDR3 spans 15 residues. The germline V gene encodes CDR1 SGHTA and CDR2 FQGNSA. V was clipped by 6 bases and J by 11 bases, with 20 bases between them. The CDR3 DNA reads TGTGCCAGCAGGCGGGGGAGGCAGGCAGGGGCACCCCTCCACTTT. Its protein is CASRRGRQAGAPLHF.

The rearrangement joins TRBV19 to TRBJ1-5; 9 bases are shared with TRBD1. The CDR3 is 15 amino acids. Germline trimming cut 5 bases from V and 4 bases from J; bases unmatched to any gene: 6. Germline values: CDR1 LNHDA, CDR2 SQIVND (reference sequence). This CDR3 is CASSPRDRENQPQHF. The CDR3 DNA follows: TGTGCCAGTAGTCCCCGGGACAGGGAAAATCAGCCCCAGCATTTT.

This clonotype has at least ten counts. V usage is TRBV12-3 or TRBV12-4 and J usage is TRBJ2-3; D possibly matches TRBD1 or TRBD2 (5 bases each). The CDR3 has 12 amino acids. V lost 6 bases to trimming and J lost 5 bases, with 9 bases between them. CDR3 sequence (DNA): TGTGCCAGCAGGGGGGTAGGAGATACGCAGTATTTT. It specifies CASRGVGDTQYF.

J is TRBJ2-1 and V is TRBV5-1; 8 nucleotides match TRBD2. The CDR3 is 14 amino acids. V lost 4 bases, J lost 4 bases, and 4 bases stayed unmatched. Looked up from germline, CDR1 is SGHRS and CDR2 is YFSETQ. The CDR3 DNA reads as TGCGCCAGCAGCACCTCTAGCGGGTACAATGAGCAGTTCTTC. It yields the protein CASSTSSGYNEQFF.

The chain couples TRBV6-6 to TRBJ2-7; D assignment may be TRBD1 or TRBD2 (6 bases each). The germline CDR1 and CDR2 sequences are MNHNY and SVGAGI (reference sequence). CDR3 length: 15 residues. V lost 4 bases, J lost 5 bases, and 18 bases lay in between. CDR3 region: CASSFRTGGGDEQYF. CDR3 coding DNA: TGTGCCAGCAGTTTCCGGACTGGGGGCGGGGACGAGCAGTACTTC.

J is TRBJ2-1 and V is TRBV3-1, with D maybe TRBD1 (5 bases). Germline V gene lookup returns CDR1 LGHDT and CDR2 YNNKEL (reference sequence). The V end lost 1 base, the J end lost 10 bases, and 14 bases lay between the germline ends. This CDR3 is 14 amino acids long. CDR3: CASSQGVTGFEQFF. CDR3 coding DNA: TGTGCCAGCAGCCAAGGGGTTACAGGTTTCGAGCAGTTCTTC.

There are many counts of this clonotype. This chain uses TRBV18 with TRBJ2-1, with 11 positions matching TRBD2. Unmatched junction bases numbered 5, after V lost 3 bases and J lost 7 bases. Germline V gene sequence: CDR1 KGHSH, CDR2 LQKENI. The CDR3 totals 15 residues. The CDR3 DNA reads TGTGCCAGCTCACCGTTTAGCGGGAGGGATAATGAGCAGTTCTTC. Its protein product is CASSPFSGRDNEQFF.

This clonotype was observed many times. CDR3 in amino acids: CASSGQGTETQYF. CDR3 in DNA: TGCGCCAGCAGCGGACAGGGGACGGAGACCCAGTACTTC. This rearrangement joins TRBV5-1 to TRBJ2-5; TRBD1 matches at 9 bases. CDR3 length: 13 residues. Trimming took 4 bases from V and 5 from J; bases not matched to a gene: 3. The germline CDR1 and CDR2 sequences are SGHRS and YFSETQ.

This clonotype was seen only a few times. The chain couples TRBV27 to TRBJ2-1; TRBD2 matches 7 bases. The junction had 4 bases not matched to a gene; V was cut back by 7 bases and J by 1 base. This CDR3 has 14 residues. Germline V gene lookup returns CDR1 MNHEY and CDR2 SMNVEV (reference sequence). CDR3 sequence: CASTRGGSYNEQFF. CDR3 nucleotide sequence: TGTGCCAGCACGCGGGGAGGGTCCTACAATGAGCAGTTCTTC.

The CDR3 bases are TGTGCCAGCAGTTACCCGGGACAGAGGTTGCGCTACACCTTC. Protein: CASSYPGQRLRYTF. The chain employs TRBV12-3 or TRBV12-4 and TRBJ1-2; 7 bases fit TRBD1. Trimming cost V 4 bases and J 9 bases; bases outside gene matches: 11. CDR3 length: 14 residues.

The chain recombines TRBV7-2 with TRBJ2-5; 7 positions agree with TRBD2. Germline trimming cut 1 base from V and 2 bases from J; bases unmatched to any gene: 4. This CDR3 is 15 amino acids long. Looked up from germline, CDR1 is SGHTA and CDR2 is FQGNSA. The CDR3 loop reads CASSLEASGQETQYF. CDR3 nucleotide sequence: TGTGCCAGCAGCTTAGAGGCTAGCGGACAAGAGACCCAGTACTTC.

V gene TRBV6-2 or TRBV6-3 combines with J gene TRBJ2-1; unclear D gene. The CDR3 contains 14 residues. Germline V gives CDR1 MNHEY, CDR2 SVGEGT. Trimming took 4 bases from V and 6 from J, leaving 13 bases between them. CDR3 in DNA: TGTGCCAGCAGTTCTCCGGGTCCCCTCAATGAGCAGTTCTTC. Encoded protein: CASSSPGPLNEQFF.

A note on this clonotype: The conserved closing phenylalanine or tryptophan is absent in this CDR3, likely reflecting a read error. In DNA, the CDR3 is TGTGCCAGCAGCGACTTAGGACAAGGGGGTGAGCAGTTCTCC. Its protein product is CASSDLGQGGEQFS. The V gene is TRBV7-3, the J gene TRBJ2-1; D perhaps matches TRBD1 (6 bases). CDR3 size: 14 residues. CDR1 and CDR2 (germline): SGHTA, FQGTGA. Trimming removed 5 bases at V and 9 bases at J, with 17 bases between.

This clonotype came up once. V usage is TRBV4-1 and J usage is TRBJ2-7; the D is unclear. The germline CDR1 and CDR2 sequences are MGHRA and YSYEKL. This CDR3 has 14 amino acids. V dropped 1 base and J dropped 1 base, with 8 bases sitting between them. The CDR3 is CASSQGVASYEQYF. For the CDR3, the DNA is TGCGCCAGCAGCCAAGGGGTGGCGTCCTACGAGCAGTACTTC.

Only a few counts were recorded for this clonotype. V is TRBV30 and J is TRBJ2-7; tentatively, D is TRBD2 (6 bases). This CDR3 comprises 12 residues. Per germline, CDR1 GTSNPN and CDR2 SVGIG (reference sequence). V gave up 6 bases and J gave up 2 bases, with 11 bases separating them. Written as DNA, the CDR3 is TGTGCCTGCCGGGACTCGGCCTACGAGCAGTACTTC. Protein sequence: CACRDSAYEQYF.

This clonotype was seen more than once but under ten times. The gene calls are TRBV7-2 and TRBJ2-5; 10 nucleotides align to TRBD2. CDR1 is SGHTA, CDR2 FQGNSA, per germline. This CDR3 comprises 16 residues. Trimming at V came to 1 base and at J to 2 bases, leaving 4 bases not matched to a gene. The CDR3 protein is CASSLGRTSGQETQYF. The CDR3 DNA sequence: TGTGCCAGCAGCTTAGGGAGGACTAGCGGACAAGAGACCCAGTACTTC.

Many counts were recorded for this clonotype. V and J are TRBV2 and TRBJ2-1; 10 bases map to TRBD2. The V gene end was trimmed by 3 bases and the J gene end by 8 bases; junction bases not matched to a gene: 10. This CDR3 has 16 residues. The germline CDR1 and CDR2 sequences are SNHLY and FYNNEI. This CDR3 reads CASSESRAGGRDEQFF. CDR3 DNA: TGTGCCAGCAGTGAGAGCAGAGCGGGAGGGCGGGATGAGCAGTTCTTC.

This clonotype was counted at least ten times. This chain connects TRBV11-2 to TRBJ1-1; unclear D gene. CDR3 length equals 13 residues. Germline CDR1 is SGHAT and CDR2 is FQNNGV. V lost 5 bases and J 1 base, leaving 8 bases between the germline ends. CDR3: CASSRSPNTEAFF. In DNA, the CDR3 is TGTGCCAGCAGCCGGTCCCCGAACACTGAAGCTTTCTTT.

This rearrangement joins TRBV6-1 to TRBJ1-1; D unresolved. CDR1 is MNHNS and CDR2 is SASEGT in the germline V gene. This CDR3 has 13 amino acids. Trimming pared 6 bases from V and 1 base from J, leaving 9 bases between. CDR3 DNA sequence: TGTGCCAGCAGCGATCAGGAGAACACTGAAGCTTTCTTT. Amino acid sequence: CASSDQENTEAFF.

This clonotype was recorded a few times. The chain uses TRBV9 and TRBJ2-3; a weak D match, TRBD2 (6 bases). Germline V gives CDR1 SGDLS, CDR2 YYNGEE. Trimming removed 0 bases from V and 5 bases from J, with 13 bases in between. This CDR3 spans 15 amino acids. The DNA for the CDR3 is TGTGCCAGCAGCGTAGGGAGGGCCGATGGAGATACGCAGTATTTT. Translation: CASSVGRADGDTQYF.

This chain links TRBV4-3 with TRBJ2-4; D possibly uses TRBD1 or TRBD2 (5 bases each). In germline, CDR1 is LGHNA, CDR2 YSLEER. Deletions cut 1 base from V and 9 bases from J, with 16 bases between. There are 15 residues in the CDR3. CDR3 protein: CASSQATGAPAIQYF. The CDR3 DNA reads TGCGCCAGCAGCCAAGCCACCGGGGCCCCGGCCATTCAGTACTTC.

V usage is TRBV7-2 and J usage is TRBJ2-3; 14 bases fit TRBD2. The CDR3 sequence is 18 residues long. After removal of 1 base from V and 0 bases from J, the junction contained 3 bases not matched to a gene. The germline CDR1 and CDR2 sequences are SGHTA and FQGNSA. The CDR3 DNA follows: TGTGCCAGCAGCTTAGGGACTAGCGGGGGGATAAGCACAGATACGCAGTATTTT. It codes for CASSLGTSGGISTDTQYF.

The chain combines TRBV7-2 with TRBJ2-3; D remains ambiguous. CDR1 is SGHTA and CDR2 is FQGNSA in the germline V gene. This CDR3 has 15 residues. Trimming stripped 5 bases from V and 5 bases from J, with 17 bases between. The CDR3 DNA is TGTGCCAGCAGCCCCCGGACGCGCGGCGTAGATACGCAGTATTTT. Protein product: CASSPRTRGVDTQYF. Supplemented by reference TRBV7-2 and TRBJ2-3, the full variable domain reads GAGVSQSPSNKVTEKGKDVELRCDPISGHTALYWYRQSLGQGLEFLIYFQGNSAPDKSGLPSDRFSAERTGGSVSTLTIQRTQQEDSAVYLCASSPRTRGVDTQYFGPGTRLTVL.

This clonotype was found many times. The chain carries TRBV7-2 and TRBJ2-7, with TRBD1 matching 8 bases. J gave up 5 bases and V 3 bases, and 9 bases lay outside the gene matches. The V gene's germline CDR1 is SGHTA and CDR2 FQGNSA. CDR3 length equals 15 residues. CDR3 nucleotide sequence: TGTGCCAGCAGCTTTTCCTGGACAGGGCAAAACGAGCAGTACTTC. This sequence encodes CASSFSWTGQNEQYF.

This clonotype was picked up many times. V is TRBV12-3 or TRBV12-4 and J is TRBJ1-1; D is possibly TRBD1 (6 bases). CDR3 length: 17 residues. V shed 5 bases and J shed 4 bases, with 23 bases lying between them. As DNA, the CDR3 is TGTGCCAGCAGTCCCGAGGGGGGCGCACCGTTGCGCACTGAAGCTTTCTTT. It encodes CASSPEGGAPLRTEAFF.

The V call is TRBV30, the J call TRBJ1-1; TRBD1 might be the D (6 bases). The CDR3 covers 11 residues. Germline loops: CDR1 GTSNPN, CDR2 SVGIG (reference sequence). V lost 7 bases to trimming and J lost 12 bases, with 18 bases between them. In DNA form, the CDR3 reads TGTGCCTCCTACAGGGACCCTCTGACTTTCTTT. Amino acid sequence: CASYRDPLTFF. The full variable domain, completed using reference TRBV30 and TRBJ1-1, is SQTIHQWPATLVQPVGSPLSLECTVEGTSNPNLYWYRQAAGRGLQLLFYSVGIGQISSEVPQNLSASRPQDRQFILSSKKLLLSDSGFYLCASYRDPLTFFGQGTRLTVV.

This clonotype has ten or more counts. The chain is built from TRBV7-9 and TRBJ2-3; possibly TRBD2 for D (5 bases). Germline CDR1 and CDR2: SEHNR and FQNEAQ (reference sequence). The CDR3 is 16 amino acids. Trimming took 5 bases from V and 2 from J, leaving 17 bases between them. This chain's CDR3 is CASSPRTPSLTDTQYF. CDR3 DNA: TGTGCCAGCAGCCCCCGGACTCCGAGCCTCACAGATACGCAGTATTTT.

CDR3 in DNA: TGTGCCAGCAGCTTGACCGGACTAGCGGAGTACAATGAGCAGTTCTTC. This codes for CASSLTGLAEYNEQFF. The chain carries TRBV7-9 and TRBJ2-1; 10 bases map to TRBD2. With V trimmed by 3 bases and J by 4 bases, 6 bases remained unmatched. The length of the CDR3 is 16 residues. The V gene's germline CDR1 is SEHNR and CDR2 FQNEAQ (reference sequence).

This clonotype was seen a few times. This rearrangement joins TRBV19 to TRBJ1-1; D uncertain. The CDR3 length is 13 residues. The germline V and J ends were trimmed by 5 bases and 1 base, with 8 bases remaining between them. Germline-derived CDR1 and CDR2 are LNHDA and SQIVND (reference sequence). For the CDR3, the DNA is TGTGCCAGTAGTTTCCGACGGAACACTGAAGCTTTCTTT. It specifies CASSFRRNTEAFF. Together with reference TRBV19 and TRBJ1-1, the CDR3 gives the full variable domain: DGGITQSPKYLFRKEGQNVTLSCEQNLNHDAMYWYRQDPGQGLRLIYYSQIVNDFQKGDIAEGYSVSREKKESFPLTVTSAQKNPTAFYLCASSFRRNTEAFFGQGTRLTVV.

This chain links TRBV7-8 with TRBJ1-5; 7 nucleotides agree with TRBD1. The CDR3 extends over 16 amino acids. V was clipped by 4 bases and J by 1 base; unmatched bases: 7. The germline CDR1 and CDR2 sequences are SGHVS and FQNEAQ. In DNA form, the CDR3 reads TGTGCCAGCAGCTCTACAGGGGACCGGAGCAATCAGCCCCAGCATTTT. Residues: CASSSTGDRSNQPQHF.